Sequencing of this T cell receptor (beta chain) was carried out in a study of PD-L1 blockade in urothelial cancer. This table comes from immunoSEQ multiplex PCR, and its TCRdb copy is limited to in-frame clones, with some not included. The sample consists of more than 95,000 clones, about 82% of them appearing once. Per the germline V gene, CDR1 is KGHSH and CDR2 is LQKENI. The junction had 13 bases not matched to a gene; V was cut back by 0 bases and J by 7 bases. This CDR3 spans 17 amino acids. As for time point: peripheral blood 6 weeks after treatment start. This rearrangement joins TRBV18 to TRBJ2-7, with TRBD2 matching 9 bases. This specimen consisted of PBMCs, obtained around atezolizumab (anti-PD-L1) treatment. This clonotype was sampled from a man aged 50 or older with urothelial cancer. The CDR3 sequence is CASSPPGSLAGFREQYF. The CDR3 coding sequence is TGTGCCAGCTCACCACCGGGGTCCCTAGCGGGATTTAGGGAGCAGTACTTC.